This T cell receptor beta chain is drawn from a study of OX40 agonist ivuxolimab in advanced cancers. Study background: As their treatment, patients were administered ivuxolimab, an agonistic anti-OX40 (CD134) antibody. Those enrolled were roughly 80% male, with a mean age of roughly 62 years and ages from 23 to 79. Among those treated, three patients had partial responses, one with hepatocellular carcinoma and two with cutaneous melanoma. Study results and caveats: In the 0.1 to 3.0 mg/kg range, CD4+ and CD8+ blood T cells had expanded clonally by week 6.

As regards this clone: Its antigen is undetermined.

The germline V gene encodes CDR1 MDHEN and CDR2 SYDVKM. The V end was cut by 1 base, the J end by 0 bases, with 10 bases between. The CDR3 sequence is 16 residues long. Data came from immunoSEQ multiplex PCR; TCRdb stores just in-frame clones and leaves some out. The table records 75,000 to 90,000 clones, more than 85% of them present only once. This sequence was found in an adult with an advanced solid tumor such as melanoma, head and neck, liver or kidney cancer. The sequencing here drew on CD4+ or CD8+ T cells sorted from blood, taken in a trial of the OX40 agonist ivuxolimab. The chain carries TRBV28 and TRBJ2-1; the D gene could be TRBD1 or TRBD2 (5 bases each). The CDR3 is CASSLSGLSSYNEQFF. The CDR3 nucleotides read TGTGCCAGCAGTTTATCGGGGCTTAGCTCCTACAATGAGCAGTTCTTC. The variable domain in full, completed from reference TRBV28 and TRBJ2-1, reads DVKVTQSSRYLVKRTGEKVFLECVQDMDHENMFWYRQDPGLGLRLIYFSYDVKMKEKGDIPEGYSVSREKKERFSLILESASTNQTSMYLCASSLSGLSSYNEQFFGPGTRLTVL.